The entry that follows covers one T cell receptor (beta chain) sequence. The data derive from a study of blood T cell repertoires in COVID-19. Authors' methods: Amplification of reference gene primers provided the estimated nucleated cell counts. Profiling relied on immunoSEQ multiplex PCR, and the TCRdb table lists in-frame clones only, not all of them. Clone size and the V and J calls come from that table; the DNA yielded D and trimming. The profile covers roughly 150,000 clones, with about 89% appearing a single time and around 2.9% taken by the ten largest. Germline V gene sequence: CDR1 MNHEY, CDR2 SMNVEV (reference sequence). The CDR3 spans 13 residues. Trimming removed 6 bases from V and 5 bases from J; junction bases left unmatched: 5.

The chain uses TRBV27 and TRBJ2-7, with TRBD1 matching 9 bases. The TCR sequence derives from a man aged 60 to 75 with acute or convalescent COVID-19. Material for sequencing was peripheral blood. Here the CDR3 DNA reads TGTGCCAGCAGGCGGGACAGGGCACACGAGCAGTACTTC. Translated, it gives CASRRDRAHEQYF.